This entry lists 8 T cell receptor beta chains sequenced from one sample in a study of blood T cells in healthy people across ages (dated by TCRdb to 2015 to 2017). The library relied on 5' RACE. The sequencer was an Illumina HiSeq 2500. A second PCR of roughly 6 to 11 cycles was performed with a sample-barcoded 5' primer and a J-beta primer mix. TCRdb's own reprocessing of the public reads used fastp at Q25 and MiXCR and kept productive beta chains. Each CDR3 protein gets just one entry, which takes the most common genes and DNA from the rows behind it. In all, the sample holds about 680,000 distinct CDR3 sequences, and approximately 50% of those were seen once. The top ten hold 25% to 35% of the sample. Sequencing was carried out using blood. All receptors come from a woman aged 55 to 70 in good health.

This clonotype was seen a few times. The chain joins TRBV28 to TRBJ2-5; TRBD2 matches at 8 bases. The end of the DNA is better explained by TRBJ2-7, so the J call may be wrong. The CDR3 is 14 residues long. CDR1 MDHEN and CDR2 SYDVKM come from the germline V gene. This CDR3 reads CASSLSGSKNEQYF. The CDR3 DNA is TGTGCCAGCAGTTTGAGCGGGAGTAAGAACGAGCAGTACTTC.

The sample holds a few counts of this clonotype. The genes are TRBV28 and TRBJ2-4; 7 bases agree with TRBD1. The V gene's germline CDR1 is MDHEN and CDR2 SYDVKM. Losses at the gene ends were 5 bases for V and 14 bases for J; bases not matched to a gene: 9. This CDR3 comprises 12 residues. For the CDR3, the DNA is TGTGCCAGCAGTAACCGAAATGACAGGGAGTACTTC. It codes for CASSNRNDREYF.

This clonotype has more than one count but fewer than ten. The chain joins TRBV14 to TRBJ2-1; TRBD1 aligns across 9 bases. In germline, CDR1 is SGHDN, CDR2 FVKESK. This CDR3 has 17 residues. Unmatched junction bases numbered 11, after V lost 1 base and J lost 7 bases. For the CDR3, the DNA is TGTGCCAGCAGCCAAGTGATTCTCGGGACAGGGTTTAATGAGCAGTTCTTC. Amino acids: CASSQVILGTGFNEQFF.

Comment on this clonotype: It may be a read error: a sequence one base away is much more abundant. V usage is TRBV27 and J usage is TRBJ2-4; 7 bases are shared with TRBD2. Germline CDR1 MNHEY, CDR2 SMNVEV (reference sequence). The CDR3 runs 14 residues. J lost 6 bases, V lost 5 bases, and 7 bases had no gene match. DNA for the CDR3: TGTGCCAGCAGTGCCCGCTCGGGGGGAAACATTCAGTACTTC. It encodes CASSARSGGNIQYF.

This clonotype was counted between two and nine times. The CDR3 sequence is CAISESYREDDYGYTF. Here the CDR3 DNA reads TGTGCCATCAGTGAGTCTTACAGGGAGGACGACTATGGCTACACCTTC. V gene TRBV10-3 combines with J gene TRBJ1-2, with TRBD1 as a possible D gene (6 bases). This CDR3 has 16 amino acids. Germline V gives CDR1 ENHRY, CDR2 SYGVKD. Trimming took 0 bases from V and 3 from J, leaving 14 bases between them.

V and J are TRBV5-1 and TRBJ2-6; the match to TRBD1 covers 7 bases. V lost 5 bases to trimming and J lost 7 bases; unmatched junction nucleotides: 9. CDR1 SGHRS and CDR2 YFSETQ come from the germline V gene. This CDR3 comprises 15 residues. The CDR3 is CASRQGSSKANVLTF. The CDR3 DNA is TGCGCCAGCAGACAGGGGTCCTCGAAAGCCAACGTCCTGACTTTC.

This chain joins TRBV6-2 or TRBV6-3 and TRBJ2-3, with 8 bases aligning to TRBD2. Germline values: CDR1 MNHEY, CDR2 SVGEGT. With 6 bases clipped from V and 0 bases from J, the junction kept 8 bases outside the gene matches. The CDR3 sequence is 16 residues long. CDR3 region: CASRVLAGVSTDTQYF. The DNA for the CDR3 is TGTGCCAGCAGAGTCCTAGCGGGTGTCAGCACAGATACGCAGTATTTT.

This chain uses TRBV27 with TRBJ2-4; 7 nucleotides align to TRBD2. TRBJ2-7 matches the DNA end more closely, so the J call is doubtful. This CDR3 is built from 16 residues. Germline lookup yields CDR1 MNHEY and CDR2 SMNVEV (reference sequence). Here the CDR3 reads CASSFSSGGSTHEQYF. For the CDR3, the DNA is TGTGCCAGCAGTTTTTCGTCCGGCGGGAGTACCCACGAGCAGTACTTC.